This is a list of T cell receptor beta chains from one sample in a study of CD8 T cells in ankylosing spondylitis. TCRdb passed the 5' RACE reads through MiXCR, listing each CDR3 protein once. The repertoire holds about 420,000 distinct CDR3 sequences, with approximately 20% as singletons. Sequencing used blood, either unsorted or a sorted T cell fraction (not recorded which). The receptor set was obtained from a male donor with ankylosing spondylitis. CDR3s include the opening cysteine and the closing phenylalanine or tryptophan. The D gene is left open where the match is weak. Size is omitted from some rows. Given values are once, few, many or a class for expanded clones.

size: -
J: TRBJ2-6
V: TRBV5-1
D: -
DNA: TGCGCCAGCAGCTTGGACGGGACTGGGGCCAACGTCCTGACTTTC
CDR3: CASSLDGTGANVLTF

size: -
J: TRBJ1-5
V: TRBV19
D: -
DNA: TGTGCCAGTAGAAAAGGGGGGTACGGCAATCAGCCCCAGCATTTT
CDR3: CASRKGGYGNQPQHF

size: -
J: TRBJ1-3
V: TRBV5-1
D: TRBD1
DNA: TGCGCCAGCAGCCTCTTGGGGACAGCGACCTCTGGAAACACCATATATTTT
CDR3: CASSLLGTATSGNTIYF

size: -
J: TRBJ1-1
V: TRBV27
D: -
DNA: TGTGCCAGCGCCAGGTCAGGAAAAGCTTTCTTT
CDR3: CASARSGKAFF

size: many
J: TRBJ2-2
V: TRBV5-1
D: -
DNA: TGCGCCAGCAGCTTGGAGAGGACCGGGGAGCTGTTTTTT
CDR3: CASSLERTGELFF

size: few
J: TRBJ2-1
V: TRBV2
D: -
DNA: TGTGCCAGCAGTGCAGAGCTAGGACAGAGTGAGCAGTTCTTC
CDR3: CASSAELGQSEQFF

size: -
J: TRBJ2-3
V: TRBV21-1
D: -
DNA: TGTGCCAGCAGCGGTCGTTTCAGCGGGATTTCAGATACGCAGTATTTT
CDR3: CASSGRFSGISDTQYF

size: once
J: TRBJ2-3
V: TRBV12-3/TRBV12-4
D: -
DNA: TGTGCCAGCAGTCCAGAGGGAACCCGCACAGATACGCAGTATTTT
CDR3: CASSPEGTRTDTQYF

size: -
J: TRBJ2-7
V: TRBV2
D: -
DNA: TGTGCCAGCACCAAGGATGTTAACTCCTACGAGCAGTACTTC
CDR3: CASTKDVNSYEQYF

size: -
J: TRBJ1-3
V: TRBV7-3
D: -
DNA: TGTGCCAGCGGCTGGGTCTCTGGAAACACCATATATTTT
CDR3: CASGWVSGNTIYF

size: few
J: TRBJ2-7
V: TRBV4-2
D: TRBD2
DNA: TGTGCCAGCAGCCAGGGGGGACTAGCGGGCCACGAGCAGTACTTC
CDR3: CASSQGGLAGHEQYF

size: once
J: TRBJ2-2
V: TRBV30
D: -
DNA: TGTGCCTGGCAGGCGGACAGACTCTTGGACGGGGAGCTGTTTTTT
CDR3: CAWQADRLLDGELFF

size: few
J: TRBJ1-2
V: TRBV12-3/TRBV12-4
D: TRBD1
DNA: TGTGCCAGCAGTCCGTGGACAGGGTCCTCATTTAGGGGCTACACCTTC
CDR3: CASSPWTGSSFRGYTF

size: many
J: TRBJ2-3
V: TRBV5-6
D: -
DNA: TGTGCCAGCAGCTGGGGCCTAAGCACAGATACGCAGTATTTT
CDR3: CASSWGLSTDTQYF

size: -
J: TRBJ2-3
V: TRBV12-3/TRBV12-4
D: -
DNA: TGTGCCAGCAGTTTAGACGCGGCGAGGGGCACAGATACGCAGTATTTT
CDR3: CASSLDAARGTDTQYF

size: -
J: TRBJ2-1
V: TRBV3-1
D: TRBD2
DNA: TGTGCCAGCAGTCGATCCCGGACTAGCGGGTACAATGAGCAGTTCTTC
CDR3: CASSRSRTSGYNEQFF

size: many
J: TRBJ2-5
V: TRBV7-8
D: TRBD2
DNA: TGTGCCAGCAGCTTAGCTCGACTAGCGGGAAGGTACCAAGAGACCCAGTACTTC
CDR3: CASSLARLAGRYQETQYF

size: few
J: TRBJ1-5
V: TRBV6-5
D: TRBD1
DNA: TGTGCCAGCAGCCACTCAGGGGGTTATAGCAATCAGCCCCAGCATTTT
CDR3: CASSHSGGYSNQPQHF

size: few
J: TRBJ2-7
V: TRBV7-9
D: TRBD2
DNA: TGTGCCAGCAGCTCTTTAGCGGGAGGGCCTTATTCCGAGCAGTACTTC
CDR3: CASSSLAGGPYSEQYF

size: -
J: TRBJ2-7
V: TRBV2
D: -
DNA: TGTGCCAGCAGTAGGACAGACTACGAGCAGTACTTC
CDR3: CASSRTDYEQYF

size: -
J: TRBJ1-5
V: TRBV3-1
D: -
DNA: TGTGCCAGCAGCCAAGGGCGCAATCAGCCCCAGCATTTT
CDR3: CASSQGRNQPQHF

size: -
J: TRBJ2-2
V: TRBV5-5
D: TRBD2
DNA: TGTGCCAGCAGCAGACTAGCGGGGATCTTCGGGGAGCTGTTTTTT
CDR3: CASSRLAGIFGELFF

size: -
J: TRBJ2-6
V: TRBV5-6
D: -
DNA: TGTGCCAGCAGCAGGACGGGACAAAGCTCTGGGGCCAACGTCCTGACTTTC
CDR3: CASSRTGQSSGANVLTF

size: -
J: TRBJ2-2
V: TRBV7-3
D: -
DNA: TGTGCCAGCAGTTTCCAGGGAGGCCGCGAAACCGGGGAGCTGTTTTTT
CDR3: CASSFQGGRETGELFF

size: few
J: TRBJ1-5
V: TRBV10-3
D: -
DNA: TGTGCCATCAGTGAGTCTACAGCTCAGCCCCAGCATTTT
CDR3: CAISESTAQPQHF

size: -
J: TRBJ2-7
V: TRBV5-1
D: TRBD2
DNA: TGCGCCAGCAGCTTGGCTGTGGCTAGCGGGCAGTACTTC
CDR3: CASSLAVASGQYF

size: few
J: TRBJ2-7
V: TRBV5-1
D: -
DNA: TGCGCCAGCAGCTTCTACATCAATGCCTACGAGCAGTACTTC
CDR3: CASSFYINAYEQYF

size: many
J: TRBJ2-6
V: TRBV28
D: -
DNA: TGTGCCAGCAGGTACTCTGGTCTCGACCTGACTTTC
CDR3: CASRYSGLDLTF

size: many
J: TRBJ2-1
V: TRBV27
D: TRBD2
DNA: TGTGCCAGCAGTGCCCAACTTAGCGGGAGAATGAATGAGCAGTTCTTC
CDR3: CASSAQLSGRMNEQFF

size: -
J: TRBJ2-7
V: TRBV20-1
D: TRBD1
DNA: TGCAGTGCTAGAGTACAGGGGGCTTCCTACGAGCAGTACTTC
CDR3: CSARVQGASYEQYF

size: -
J: TRBJ2-7
V: TRBV30
D: -
DNA: TGTGCCTGCGCCGTATCCTACGAGCAGTACTTC
CDR3: CACAVSYEQYF

size: -
J: TRBJ1-5
V: TRBV6-1
D: TRBD1
DNA: TGTGCCAGCAGTAAAAAGGGACAGGGGGTCGGACATAGCAATCAGCCCCAGCATTTT
CDR3: CASSKKGQGVGHSNQPQHF

size: few
J: TRBJ2-7
V: TRBV6-1
D: TRBD1
DNA: TGTGCCAGCAGTATGCCGGGACAGGGGCTCTACGAGCAGTACTTC
CDR3: CASSMPGQGLYEQYF

size: -
J: TRBJ1-2
V: TRBV10-3
D: TRBD1
DNA: TGTGCCATCACCTCGGACAGGGCGAACTATGGCTACACCTTC
CDR3: CAITSDRANYGYTF

size: few
J: TRBJ1-2
V: TRBV12-3/TRBV12-4
D: -
DNA: TGTGCCAGCAGTTTAGGCAGGGGTAACTATGGCTACACCTTC
CDR3: CASSLGRGNYGYTF

size: -
J: TRBJ2-3
V: TRBV6-5
D: -
DNA: TGTGCCAGCAGTTCAGATGGACGCCGCACAGATACGCAGTATTTT
CDR3: CASSSDGRRTDTQYF

size: -
J: TRBJ2-1
V: TRBV20-1
D: -
DNA: TGCAGTGCTAGGGACCCGGGAGCTGGTCACAATGAGCAGTTCTTC
CDR3: CSARDPGAGHNEQFF

size: many
J: TRBJ2-3
V: TRBV4-2
D: TRBD2
DNA: TGTGCCAGCAGCCGCGGACTAGGCACAGATACGCAGTATTTT
CDR3: CASSRGLGTDTQYF

size: -
J: TRBJ2-1
V: TRBV11-1
D: TRBD2
DNA: TGTGCCAGCAGCCGCAGCCGGGCTAGCGGGAGCACGGGGTCCTACAATGAGCAGTTCTTC
CDR3: CASSRSRASGSTGSYNEQFF

size: few
J: TRBJ1-4
V: TRBV12-3/TRBV12-4
D: TRBD1
DNA: TGTGCCAGCAGTTCTACAGGGGCCCCCAATGAAAAACTGTTTTTT
CDR3: CASSSTGAPNEKLFF

size: many
J: TRBJ2-2
V: TRBV29-1
D: -
DNA: TGCAGCGTTGGGGGGCCCGGGGAGCTGTTTTTT
CDR3: CSVGGPGELFF

size: few
J: TRBJ1-1
V: TRBV18
D: -
DNA: TGTGCCAGCTCACCCCTTGAGACTGAAGCTTTCTTT
CDR3: CASSPLETEAFF